This TCR beta chain was documented in a study of blood T cells in healthy people across ages. Then a second PCR, running roughly 7 to 12 cycles, was carried out with a sample-barcoded 5' primer and a J-beta primer mix. TCRdb re-analysed the 5' RACE reads in MiXCR, keeping a single row per CDR3 protein. The sample lists 550,000 to 650,000 distinct CDR3 sequences, roughly a quarter seen once, with approximately 3.5% in the top ten. This CDR3 has 15 amino acids. Trimming cost V 7 bases and J 2 bases; bases outside gene matches: 3. Germline V gene sequence: CDR1 MNHNS, CDR2 SASEGT. This clonotype was seen many times. The data were also submitted as part of a second study, on T cells of mothers and their children.

Sequenced input: blood. The TCR originated in a boy aged 2 to 10 in good health. The chain combines TRBV6-1 with TRBJ2-6; TRBD2 matches at 9 bases. CDR3 DNA: TGTGCCAGCAAGAAGCGGGGGGCTGGGGCCAACGTCCTGACTTTC. Its protein product is CASKKRGAGANVLTF.